The present entry profiles one T cell receptor (beta chain) with its context. This clone appeared many times. The antigen this receptor binds is unknown. No base quality values were provided; no much bigger clone lies one nucleotide off. These data come from a study of blood T cell repertoires in COVID-19 (dated by TCRdb to 2018 to 2020). About the full investigation: Samples from collaborators originated in the United States, Italy and Spain and spanned both the acute and convalescent phases of COVID-19. Samples came from the ongoing ImmuneRACE study (first 160 participants) plus 1,254 subjects from 6 global collaborators. The material from the prospective study consisted of cDNA or gDNA derived from T cells, B-cell-depleted T cells, or PBMCs. A de-identified subject ID, COVID-19 status, age in years and sex were almost always included in the sample metadata. The dataset comprised deeply sampled blood TCRbeta repertoires from subjects exposed to, actively infected with, or recovered from COVID-19. The repertoires were made available in a free public database intended to serve as a resource for research on the immune response to SARS-CoV-2. Where HLA class I and class II types were available, the types were taken from metadata supplied by the sample provider, not from assay-based typing.

CDR1 and CDR2 are read off the germline V gene as KGHDR and SFDVKD. The germline V and J ends show losses of 8 bases and 7 bases respectively, and no gene match explains 6 bases of the junction. Its CDR3 holds 13 amino acids, cysteine through phenylalanine. Here the CDR3 DNA is all that survives: 39 bases in frame from base 1. In Seattle, one collaborating source enrolled patients while the infection was active and tracked those patients longitudinally over the course of disease. The collaborating institutions used their own protocols to collect whole blood in K2EDTA tubes. Collaborator samples were shipped for TCRbeta analysis as frozen whole blood, isolated PBMCs, or DNA extracted from either sample type. Study-wide conclusions, independent of this receptor: The quantity of clinical and demographic metadata differed by source and by participant and was supplied without curation.

The immunoSEQ Assay, a bias-controlled multiplex PCR, was used to amplify TCRbeta CDR3 regions from genomic DNA. Under the source paper's analysis protocol: The number of nucleated cells in each sample was estimated by amplification of reference gene primers within the assay. To quantify the absolute abundance of each unique TCRbeta CDR3 rearrangement, sequence reads were collapsed and filtered. Productive Simpson clonality was computed per sample as the square root of Simpson's diversity index over productive rearrangements. TCRdb retrieved this table from immuneACCESS and kept in-frame rearrangements only. Not all clones are present; in checked studies, unresolved V genes account for under half, and no reason is known for the remainder. V, J and clone size were drawn from that table, and D and trimming were deduced from the DNA. Counted in this sample were approximately 290,000 clones; approximately 84% of them appeared once. The top ten constitute around a sixth of the sample.

This clonotype was obtained from a person aged 70 to 85 with COVID-19, enrolled during active disease. Recombination linked TRBV24-1 to TRBJ1-5; TRBD1 lines up with 8 middle nucleotides. The material sequenced was peripheral blood. The nucleotides are TGTGCCACCAACAGGGGGACGGGACAGCCCCAGCATTTT. This is translated as CATNRGTGQPQHF.